This TCR beta chain was sequenced for a study of OX40 agonist ivuxolimab in advanced cancers. Study context: Ivuxolimab, an antibody that agonizes OX40 (CD134), was administered to the patients. Hepatocellular carcinoma, melanoma, renal cell or head and neck cancer occurred in dose-escalation patients. One patient with hepatocellular carcinoma and two with cutaneous melanoma, three in all, had partial responses. General study points: On average, a greater number of expanded clones characterised CD8+ T cells relative to CD4+.

The CDR3 extends over 12 amino acids. CDR1 and CDR2 (germline): MGHRA, YSYEKL. V lost 3 bases and J 8 bases, leaving 8 bases between the germline ends. This clone appeared once. Antigen unknown. Profiled with immunoSEQ multiplex PCR; TCRdb holds only in-frame clones, not every one. Of some 85,000 clones listed, around 90% are singletons. The chain couples TRBV4-1 to TRBJ2-1; a possible D gene is TRBD1 (5 bases). The TCR originated in an adult with an advanced solid tumor such as melanoma, head and neck, liver or kidney cancer. Here the sequenced sample was CD4+ or CD8+ T cells sorted from blood, taken in a trial of the OX40 agonist ivuxolimab. CDR3 coding DNA: TGCGCCAGCAGCCAGCAGGGATATGAGCAGTTCTTC. It yields the protein CASSQQGYEQFF.